This entry is about one TCR beta chain. Deletions cut 4 bases from V and 0 bases from J, with 13 bases between. Germline V gives CDR1 GTSNPN, CDR2 SVGIG (reference sequence). The CDR3 totals 15 residues. The sample is drawn from a study of blood T cell repertoires in COVID-19. How the authors handled the data: Amplification of reference gene primers was used by the study to estimate nucleated cell counts. Profiling relied on immunoSEQ multiplex PCR, and the TCRdb table lists in-frame clones only, not all of them. That table supplies the V and J calls and clone size; D and trimming were determined from the DNA. The profile shows more than 85,000 clones, roughly 90% of them singletons.

The gene calls are TRBV30 and TRBJ1-3; D perhaps matches TRBD1 (5 bases). Input material: peripheral blood. The sequence derives from a woman between 50 and 59 years old with COVID-19, enrolled during active disease. The CDR3 DNA reads as TGTGCCTGGACCCGGGACTCGAGCTCTGGAAACACCATATATTTT. It codes for CAWTRDSSSGNTIYF.